These T cell receptor beta chains were read from a single sample in a study of response to subunit inactivated influenza vaccine. MiXCR was run by TCRdb on the RT-PCR reads, yielding one entry per CDR3 protein. This sample yields under 550,000 distinct CDR3 sequences, of which roughly 7.9% are seen a single time; over 10% belongs to the top ten. Specimen: PBMCs from blood, collected around 25 months after vaccination. These receptor sequences come from a man between 50 and 69 years old who received an inactivated influenza vaccine. CDR3s include the opening cysteine and the closing phenylalanine or tryptophan. The D gene is left open where the match is weak. Clone size is not always given. Where it is, it says once, few, many or a class for expanded clones.

j_gene: TRBJ2-3
abundance: NA
d_gene: NA
v_gene: TRBV9
CDR3aa: CASSVAPSRTDTQYF
CDR3nt: TGTGCCAGCAGCGTAGCTCCGTCTCGCACAGATACGCAGTATTTT

j_gene: TRBJ2-1
abundance: NA
d_gene: TRBD2
v_gene: TRBV6-2/TRBV6-3
CDR3aa: CASIREVGGNEQFF
CDR3nt: TGTGCCAGCATTCGGGAGGTTGGTGGGAATGAGCAGTTCTTC

j_gene: TRBJ1-6
abundance: NA
d_gene: NA
v_gene: TRBV30
CDR3aa: CAWKGIFNSPLHF
CDR3nt: TGTGCCTGGAAGGGCATTTTCAATTCACCCCTCCACTTT

j_gene: TRBJ2-1
abundance: few
d_gene: TRBD1
v_gene: TRBV29-1
CDR3aa: CSAGWTGTYNEQFF
CDR3nt: TGCAGCGCCGGATGGACAGGGACTTACAATGAGCAGTTCTTC

j_gene: TRBJ2-3
abundance: NA
d_gene: NA
v_gene: TRBV5-4
CDR3aa: CASSARRSAGDTQYF
CDR3nt: TGTGCCAGCAGCGCCCGACGTTCAGCCGGAGATACGCAGTATTTT

j_gene: TRBJ2-7
abundance: NA
d_gene: TRBD1
v_gene: TRBV6-1
CDR3aa: CASSEATGTGIYEQYF
CDR3nt: TGTGCCAGCAGTGAAGCTACCGGGACAGGGATCTACGAGCAGTACTTC

j_gene: TRBJ2-5
abundance: few
d_gene: TRBD2
v_gene: TRBV20-1
CDR3aa: CCARWPSIGGIMETQYF
CDR3nt: TGCTGTGCTAGATGGCCCTCCATCGGGGGGATTATGGAGACCCAGTACTTC

j_gene: TRBJ2-1
abundance: few
d_gene: TRBD2
v_gene: TRBV10-3
CDR3aa: CAISDQRGPYNEQFF
CDR3nt: TGTGCCATCAGTGACCAGCGGGGGCCCTACAATGAGCAGTTCTTC

j_gene: TRBJ2-7
abundance: many
d_gene: TRBD2
v_gene: TRBV7-9
CDR3aa: CASSYGLAETYEQYF
CDR3nt: TGTGCCAGCAGCTACGGACTAGCGGAGACCTACGAGCAGTACTTC

j_gene: TRBJ1-6
abundance: few
d_gene: NA
v_gene: TRBV7-2
CDR3aa: CASSLLGSGSPLHF
CDR3nt: TGTGCCAGCAGCTTATTAGGGTCCGGCTCACCCCTCCACTTT

j_gene: TRBJ1-2
abundance: many
d_gene: NA
v_gene: TRBV28
CDR3aa: CASCQGWLGSNYGYTF
CDR3nt: TGTGCCAGTTGTCAGGGCTGGTTGGGTTCTAACTATGGCTACACCTTC

j_gene: TRBJ2-5
abundance: few
d_gene: TRBD1
v_gene: TRBV20-1
CDR3aa: CSARENYRGTETQYF
CDR3nt: TGCAGTGCTAGGGAAAATTACAGGGGAACGGAGACCCAGTACTTC

j_gene: TRBJ1-5
abundance: NA
d_gene: NA
v_gene: TRBV9
CDR3aa: CASSVAESGYSNQPQHF
CDR3nt: TGTGCCAGCAGCGTAGCTGAATCCGGGTATAGCAATCAGCCCCAGCATTTT

j_gene: TRBJ1-4
abundance: few
d_gene: NA
v_gene: TRBV28
CDR3aa: CASGAHQGSNEKLFF
CDR3nt: TGTGCCAGCGGAGCGCACCAGGGTTCTAATGAAAAACTGTTTTTT

j_gene: TRBJ1-1
abundance: many
d_gene: NA
v_gene: TRBV29-1
CDR3aa: CSAEAGVGNTEAFF
CDR3nt: TGCAGCGCCGAGGCAGGGGTAGGGAACACTGAAGCTTTCTTT

j_gene: TRBJ2-5
abundance: many
d_gene: TRBD2
v_gene: TRBV5-1
CDR3aa: CASSSGGRETQYF
CDR3nt: TGCGCCAGCAGCTCCGGGGGGAGGGAGACCCAGTACTTC

j_gene: TRBJ2-1
abundance: many
d_gene: TRBD1
v_gene: TRBV28
CDR3aa: CASSNPGQGGNEQFF
CDR3nt: TGTGCCAGCAGTAATCCGGGACAGGGCGGCAATGAGCAGTTCTTC

j_gene: TRBJ1-1
abundance: NA
d_gene: NA
v_gene: TRBV11-2
CDR3aa: CASSSLPMNTEAFF
CDR3nt: TGTGCCAGCAGCTCGCTCCCAATGAACACTGAAGCTTTCTTT

j_gene: TRBJ2-1
abundance: many
d_gene: NA
v_gene: TRBV4-2
CDR3aa: CASSQDPWGAYNEQFF
CDR3nt: TGTGCCAGCAGCCAAGACCCTTGGGGGGCCTACAATGAGCAGTTCTTC

j_gene: TRBJ2-2
abundance: many
d_gene: TRBD1
v_gene: TRBV5-1
CDR3aa: CASSFNGQGNTGELFF
CDR3nt: TGCGCCAGCAGCTTTAACGGACAGGGGAACACCGGGGAGCTGTTTTTT

j_gene: TRBJ2-6
abundance: few
d_gene: NA
v_gene: TRBV5-1
CDR3aa: CASSLAEGAGANVLTF
CDR3nt: TGCGCCAGCAGCTTGGCCGAGGGAGCTGGGGCCAACGTCCTGACTTTC

j_gene: TRBJ2-5
abundance: NA
d_gene: NA
v_gene: TRBV6-1
CDR3aa: CASSGQMAAWTQYF
CDR3nt: TGTGCCAGCAGTGGGCAGATGGCCGCTTGGACCCAGTACTTC

j_gene: TRBJ1-6
abundance: NA
d_gene: TRBD1
v_gene: TRBV6-2/TRBV6-3
CDR3aa: CASRDGQGANSPLHF
CDR3nt: TGTGCCAGCAGAGACGGACAGGGGGCAAATTCACCCCTCCACTTT

j_gene: TRBJ2-1
abundance: NA
d_gene: TRBD2
v_gene: TRBV5-5
CDR3aa: CASSLAPSGRAEQFF
CDR3nt: TGTGCCAGCAGCTTGGCCCCTAGCGGGAGAGCCGAGCAGTTCTTC

j_gene: TRBJ2-5
abundance: NA
d_gene: TRBD1
v_gene: TRBV11-2
CDR3aa: CASSNGQGKEETQYF
CDR3nt: TGTGCCAGCAGTAACGGACAGGGGAAAGAAGAGACCCAGTACTTC

j_gene: TRBJ2-5
abundance: many
d_gene: TRBD1
v_gene: TRBV15
CDR3aa: CATSTLTGDGQETQYF
CDR3nt: TGTGCCACCAGCACATTGACAGGGGACGGCCAAGAGACCCAGTACTTC

j_gene: TRBJ2-7
abundance: many
d_gene: NA
v_gene: TRBV29-1
CDR3aa: CSVVGLKSYEQYF
CDR3nt: TGCAGCGTCGTCGGACTGAAAAGCTACGAGCAGTACTTC

j_gene: TRBJ2-1
abundance: many
d_gene: TRBD2
v_gene: TRBV24-1
CDR3aa: CATSDFLGRGEHEQFF
CDR3nt: TGTGCCACCAGTGATTTTTTGGGGCGGGGGGAACATGAGCAGTTCTTC

j_gene: TRBJ2-6
abundance: few
d_gene: NA
v_gene: TRBV29-1
CDR3aa: CSVVASGANVLTF
CDR3nt: TGCAGCGTTGTTGCCTCTGGGGCCAACGTCCTGACTTTC

j_gene: TRBJ1-2
abundance: many
d_gene: NA
v_gene: TRBV27
CDR3aa: CASSPLMAGLVGYTF
CDR3nt: TGTGCCAGCAGTCCCCTCATGGCCGGCCTAGTGGGCTACACCTTC

j_gene: TRBJ1-1
abundance: NA
d_gene: NA
v_gene: TRBV11-2
CDR3aa: CASSFGGGTTEAFF
CDR3nt: TGTGCCAGCAGCTTTGGGGGAGGGACAACTGAAGCTTTCTTT

j_gene: TRBJ1-6
abundance: NA
d_gene: NA
v_gene: TRBV27
CDR3aa: CASSLLNSPLHF
CDR3nt: TGTGCCAGCAGTTTGCTGAATTCACCCCTCCACTTT

j_gene: TRBJ2-4
abundance: NA
d_gene: NA
v_gene: TRBV11-2
CDR3aa: CASSITPGNIQYF
CDR3nt: TGTGCCAGCAGCATTACACCGGGGAACATTCAGTACTTC

j_gene: TRBJ2-7
abundance: many
d_gene: TRBD1
v_gene: TRBV5-1
CDR3aa: CASSSTPGQGIVNEQYF
CDR3nt: TGCGCCAGCAGCTCCACCCCGGGACAGGGAATTGTCAACGAGCAGTACTTC

j_gene: TRBJ2-5
abundance: NA
d_gene: NA
v_gene: TRBV5-5
CDR3aa: CASSLFGGRGEETQYF
CDR3nt: TGTGCCAGCAGCTTGTTCGGGGGACGAGGGGAGGAGACCCAGTACTTC

j_gene: TRBJ1-1
abundance: NA
d_gene: NA
v_gene: TRBV6-2/TRBV6-3
CDR3aa: CASRMDMRRNTEAFF
CDR3nt: TGTGCCAGCAGGATGGACATGCGGAGGAACACTGAAGCTTTCTTT

j_gene: TRBJ2-1
abundance: few
d_gene: NA
v_gene: TRBV6-5
CDR3aa: CASTFGLEQFF
CDR3nt: TGTGCCAGCACCTTCGGGCTTGAGCAGTTCTTC

j_gene: TRBJ2-7
abundance: few
d_gene: TRBD1
v_gene: TRBV5-1
CDR3aa: CASSPETGNGVEQYF
CDR3nt: TGCGCCAGCAGCCCAGAGACAGGGAATGGAGTGGAGCAGTACTTC

j_gene: TRBJ2-5
abundance: many
d_gene: NA
v_gene: TRBV12-3/TRBV12-4
CDR3aa: CASSLYVETQYF
CDR3nt: TGTGCCAGCAGCCTGTACGTAGAGACCCAGTACTTC

j_gene: TRBJ2-1
abundance: few
d_gene: TRBD1
v_gene: TRBV20-1
CDR3aa: CSATFGTVYNEQFF
CDR3nt: TGCAGTGCTACTTTCGGGACAGTCTACAATGAGCAGTTCTTC

j_gene: TRBJ2-1
abundance: NA
d_gene: TRBD1
v_gene: TRBV20-1
CDR3aa: CSAHGQGIYNEQFF
CDR3nt: TGCAGTGCTCATGGACAGGGAATCTACAATGAGCAGTTCTTC

j_gene: TRBJ1-2
abundance: NA
d_gene: TRBD1
v_gene: TRBV5-5
CDR3aa: CASSEDPGQGTYGYTF
CDR3nt: TGTGCCAGCAGCGAAGACCCGGGACAGGGGACATATGGCTACACCTTC

j_gene: TRBJ2-3
abundance: many
d_gene: NA
v_gene: TRBV6-5
CDR3aa: CATRDVDTQYF
CDR3nt: TGTGCCACCAGAGATGTAGATACGCAGTATTTT

j_gene: TRBJ2-3
abundance: NA
d_gene: TRBD2
v_gene: TRBV5-1
CDR3aa: CASSPISPGLASTDTQYF
CDR3nt: TGCGCCAGCAGCCCAATCTCCCCGGGACTAGCGAGCACAGATACGCAGTATTTT

j_gene: TRBJ2-3
abundance: few
d_gene: NA
v_gene: TRBV4-1
CDR3aa: CASSQVGLPMLATQYF
CDR3nt: TGCGCCAGCAGCCAAGTTGGGCTGCCTATGCTCGCTACGCAGTATTTT

j_gene: TRBJ2-2
abundance: few
d_gene: NA
v_gene: TRBV27
CDR3aa: CASSQGTLNTGELFF
CDR3nt: TGTGCCAGCAGCCAAGGGACCCTCAACACCGGGGAGCTGTTTTTT

j_gene: TRBJ1-5
abundance: many
d_gene: NA
v_gene: TRBV4-1
CDR3aa: CASSQVDRGQPQHF
CDR3nt: TGCGCCAGCAGCCAGGTGGATCGGGGTCAGCCCCAGCATTTT

j_gene: TRBJ2-7
abundance: few
d_gene: NA
v_gene: TRBV10-3
CDR3aa: CAISEIQGPYEQYF
CDR3nt: TGTGCCATCAGTGAAATACAGGGACCCTACGAGCAGTACTTC

j_gene: TRBJ2-2
abundance: few
d_gene: NA
v_gene: TRBV5-6
CDR3aa: CASSLRFRVNTGELFF
CDR3nt: TGTGCCAGCAGCTTGAGGTTTCGAGTGAACACCGGGGAGCTGTTTTTT

j_gene: TRBJ2-7
abundance: NA
d_gene: TRBD2
v_gene: TRBV20-1
CDR3aa: CSAELGTSGGKQYF
CDR3nt: TGCAGTGCAGAATTAGGGACTAGCGGGGGGAAGCAGTACTTC

j_gene: TRBJ2-3
abundance: many
d_gene: NA
v_gene: TRBV10-3
CDR3aa: CAIRRGLDTDTQYF
CDR3nt: TGTGCCATCCGGCGGGGACTTGACACAGATACGCAGTATTTT

j_gene: TRBJ2-2
abundance: few
d_gene: TRBD2
v_gene: TRBV20-1
CDR3aa: CSARDLAGFYTGELFF
CDR3nt: TGCAGTGCCCGGGATCTAGCGGGGTTTTACACCGGGGAGCTGTTTTTT

j_gene: TRBJ2-1
abundance: NA
d_gene: TRBD2
v_gene: TRBV7-2
CDR3aa: CASSLVGRGIYNEQFF
CDR3nt: TGTGCCAGCAGCTTAGTCGGGAGGGGTATTTACAATGAGCAGTTCTTC

j_gene: TRBJ1-4
abundance: NA
d_gene: TRBD1
v_gene: TRBV7-9
CDR3aa: CASSLIDRGREKLFF
CDR3nt: TGTGCCAGCAGCTTAATTGACAGGGGGAGAGAAAAACTGTTTTTT

j_gene: TRBJ1-2
abundance: few
d_gene: NA
v_gene: TRBV4-3
CDR3aa: CASSQERWRVHYGYTF
CDR3nt: TGCGCCAGCAGCCAAGAACGTTGGAGGGTACACTATGGCTACACCTTC

j_gene: TRBJ1-3
abundance: few
d_gene: NA
v_gene: TRBV7-2
CDR3aa: CASSLVQAAGNTIYF
CDR3nt: TGTGCCAGCAGCTTAGTCCAGGCAGCTGGAAACACCATATATTTT

j_gene: TRBJ2-7
abundance: NA
d_gene: NA
v_gene: TRBV20-1
CDR3aa: CSARDLLTEYEQYF
CDR3nt: TGCAGTGCTAGAGATCTACTGACGGAATACGAGCAGTACTTC

j_gene: TRBJ2-3
abundance: many
d_gene: TRBD2
v_gene: TRBV5-1
CDR3aa: CASMVMTSGDTQYF
CDR3nt: TGCGCCAGCATGGTTATGACTAGCGGAGATACGCAGTATTTT

j_gene: TRBJ2-6
abundance: few
d_gene: NA
v_gene: TRBV28
CDR3aa: CASRPPVQKANVLTF
CDR3nt: TGTGCCAGCAGACCACCTGTACAAAAGGCCAACGTCCTGACTTTC